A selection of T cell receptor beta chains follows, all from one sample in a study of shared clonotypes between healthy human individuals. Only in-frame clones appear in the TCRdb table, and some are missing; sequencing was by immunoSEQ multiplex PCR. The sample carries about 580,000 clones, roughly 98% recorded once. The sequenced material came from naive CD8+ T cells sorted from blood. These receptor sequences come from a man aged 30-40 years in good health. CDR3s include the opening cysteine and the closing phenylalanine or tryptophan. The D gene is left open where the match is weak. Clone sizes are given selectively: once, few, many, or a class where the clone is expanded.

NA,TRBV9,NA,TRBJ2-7,CASTPGSGEQYF,TGTGCCAGCACCCCGGGTAGCGGCGAGCAGTACTTC
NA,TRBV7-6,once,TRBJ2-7,CASSPASYEQYF,TGTGCCAGCAGCCCTGCCTCCTACGAGCAGTACTTC
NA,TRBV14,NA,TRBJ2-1,CASSEGRESYNEQFF,TGTGCCAGCAGCGAAGGCAGAGAAAGCTACAATGAGCAGTTCTTC
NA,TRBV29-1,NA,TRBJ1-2,CSVEAGRTYGYTF,TGCAGCGTTGAGGCAGGGAGAACCTATGGCTACACCTTC
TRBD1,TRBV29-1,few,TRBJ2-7,CSVEEDRGGEQYF,TGCAGCGTTGAAGAAGACAGGGGCGGAGAGCAGTACTTC
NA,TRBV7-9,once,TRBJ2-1,CASSHFHENNEQFF,TGTGCCAGCAGCCATTTTCATGAGAACAATGAGCAGTTCTTC
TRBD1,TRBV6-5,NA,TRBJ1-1,CASRPQGAEAFF,TGTGCCAGCAGGCCTCAGGGGGCTGAAGCTTTCTTT
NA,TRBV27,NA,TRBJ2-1,CASSLLPSSYNEQFF,TGTGCCAGCAGTTTATTGCCTAGCTCCTACAATGAGCAGTTCTTC
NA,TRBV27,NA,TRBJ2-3,CASSLRAWDPQQYF,TGTGCCAGCAGTTTAAGGGCCTGGGACCCACAACAGTATTTT
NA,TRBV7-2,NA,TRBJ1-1,CASSLVVGSVKTEAFF,TGTGCCAGCAGCTTAGTCGTGGGGTCGGTGAAAACTGAAGCTTTCTTT
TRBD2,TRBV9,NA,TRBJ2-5,CASSEKLRPSGSAETQYF,TGTGCCAGCAGCGAAAAGCTAAGACCTAGCGGGAGTGCGGAGACCCAGTACTTC
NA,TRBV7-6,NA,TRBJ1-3,CASGLKAFSGNTIYF,TGTGCCAGCGGACTGAAGGCCTTCTCTGGAAACACCATATATTTT
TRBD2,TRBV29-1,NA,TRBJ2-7,CSAMPETSYSGIYEQYF,TGCAGCGCCATGCCGGAGACGAGTTATAGCGGGATCTACGAGCAGTACTTC
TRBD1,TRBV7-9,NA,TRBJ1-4,CASSNDRTGIEKLFF,TGTGCCAGCAGCAATGATAGGACAGGTATTGAAAAACTGTTTTTT
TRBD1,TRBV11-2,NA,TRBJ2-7,CASSLEVSGDRVYEQYF,TGTGCCAGCAGCTTAGAAGTCTCGGGGGACAGGGTCTACGAGCAGTACTTC
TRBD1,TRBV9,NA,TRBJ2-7,CASSGGQGRYEQYF,TGTGCCAGCAGCGGGGGACAGGGTAGGTACGAGCAGTACTTC
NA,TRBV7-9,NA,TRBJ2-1,CASSLDRSYNEQFF,TGTGCCAGCAGCTTAGACAGATCCTACAATGAGCAGTTCTTC
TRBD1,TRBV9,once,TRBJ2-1,CASSAETGRDEQFF,TGTGCCAGCAGCGCGGAGACAGGGAGAGATGAGCAGTTCTTC
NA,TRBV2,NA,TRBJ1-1,CASSDQGGTEAFF,TGTGCCAGCAGTGATCAGGGCGGGACTGAAGCTTTCTTT
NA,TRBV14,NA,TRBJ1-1,CASSQEVGYMNTEAFF,TGTGCCAGCAGCCAAGAGGTGGGATATATGAACACTGAAGCTTTCTTT
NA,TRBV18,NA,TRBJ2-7,CASSPNSYEQYF,TGTGCCAGCTCACCTAATTCCTACGAGCAGTACTTC
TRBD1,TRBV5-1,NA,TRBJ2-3,CASSVDRATTDTQYF,TGCGCCAGCAGCGTGGACAGGGCGACCACAGATACGCAGTATTTT
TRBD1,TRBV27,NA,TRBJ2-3,CASSADRGGTDTQYF,TGTGCCAGCAGTGCGGACAGGGGTGGCACAGATACGCAGTATTTT
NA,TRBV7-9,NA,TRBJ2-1,CASSLLGSEQFF,TGTGCCAGCAGCTTATTGGGGAGTGAGCAGTTCTTC
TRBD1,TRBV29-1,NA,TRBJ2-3,CSARQGGSTDTQYF,TGCAGCGCGCGACAGGGGGGGAGCACAGATACGCAGTATTTT
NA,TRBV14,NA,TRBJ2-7,CASSQGTYEQYF,TGTGCCAGCAGCCAAGGGACATACGAGCAGTACTTC
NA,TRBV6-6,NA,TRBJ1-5,CASSYPPNQPQHF,TGTGCCAGCAGTTACCCCCCGAATCAGCCCCAGCATTTT
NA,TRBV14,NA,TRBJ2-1,CASSRPLYPGQFF,TGTGCCAGCAGCCGTCCATTGTACCCTGGGCAGTTCTTC
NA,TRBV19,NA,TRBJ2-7,CASSIQITHSYEQYF,TGTGCCAGTAGTATTCAGATTACCCACTCCTACGAGCAGTACTTC
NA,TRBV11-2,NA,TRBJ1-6,CASSLAPGYNSPLHF,TGTGCCAGCAGCTTGGCACCCGGTTATAATTCACCCCTCCACTTT
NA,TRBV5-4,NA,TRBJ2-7,CASSFRDPPYEQYF,TGTGCCAGCAGCTTCCGGGACCCCCCCTACGAGCAGTACTTC
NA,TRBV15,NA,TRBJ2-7,CATSSLTGVGYEQYF,TGTGCCACCAGCAGCCTAACGGGAGTCGGCTACGAGCAGTACTTC
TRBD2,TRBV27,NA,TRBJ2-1,CASSLLSNRREPSSEQFF,TGTGCCAGCAGTTTATTATCGAATAGGCGGGAGCCGTCAAGTGAGCAGTTCTTC
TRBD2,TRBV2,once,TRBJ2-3,CASSPGTSGTDTQYF,TGTGCCAGCAGTCCCGGGACTAGCGGCACAGATACGCAGTATTTT
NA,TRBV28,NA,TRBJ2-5,CASSYLGNQETQYF,TGTGCCAGCAGTTACTTAGGGAACCAAGAGACCCAGTACTTC
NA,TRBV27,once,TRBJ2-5,CASSDYRVQETQYF,TGTGCCAGCAGCGACTACCGGGTCCAAGAGACCCAGTACTTC
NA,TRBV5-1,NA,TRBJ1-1,CASSLSPNPNTEAFF,TGCGCCAGCAGCTTGTCGCCAAACCCCAACACTGAAGCTTTCTTT
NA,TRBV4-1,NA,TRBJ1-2,CASSQEVTYGYTF,TGCGCCAGCAGCCAAGAGGTCACCTATGGCTACACCTTC
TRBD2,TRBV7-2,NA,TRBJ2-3,CASSSALSGVYTDTQYF,TGTGCCAGCAGCTCCGCCCTCAGCGGGGTTTACACAGATACGCAGTATTTT
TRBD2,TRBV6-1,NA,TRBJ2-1,CASSERGTSPLDEQFF,TGTGCCAGCAGTGAACGGGGGACTAGTCCCTTGGATGAGCAGTTCTTC
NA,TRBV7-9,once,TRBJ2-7,CASSPRDNYEQYF,TGTGCCAGCAGCCCGAGGGACAACTACGAGCAGTACTTC
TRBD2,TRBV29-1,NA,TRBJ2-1,CSVGGSGRTYNEQFF,TGCAGCGTTGGGGGTAGCGGGAGAACTTACAATGAGCAGTTCTTC
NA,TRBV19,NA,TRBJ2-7,CASSSRLTYEQYF,TGTGCCAGTAGTAGCAGGCTGACCTACGAGCAGTACTTC
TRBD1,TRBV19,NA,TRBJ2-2,CASSITGGGTGELFF,TGTGCCAGTAGTATAACAGGGGGCGGAACCGGGGAGCTGTTTTTT
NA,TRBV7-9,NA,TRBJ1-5,CASSSFGQMDQPQHF,TGTGCCAGCAGCTCCTTCGGACAGATGGATCAGCCCCAGCATTTT
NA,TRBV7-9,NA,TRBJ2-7,CASSREAYEQYF,TGTGCCAGCAGCCGAGAGGCCTACGAGCAGTACTTC
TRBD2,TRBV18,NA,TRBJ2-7,CASSPRWASGEQYF,TGTGCCAGCTCACCACGATGGGCTAGCGGCGAGCAGTACTTC
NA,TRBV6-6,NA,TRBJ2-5,CASSYSVQRETQYF,TGTGCCAGCAGTTACTCCGTACAGCGAGAGACCCAGTACTTC
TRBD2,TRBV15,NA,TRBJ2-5,CATTSGTTYQETQYF,TGTGCCACCACCTCCGGGACTACCTACCAAGAGACCCAGTACTTC
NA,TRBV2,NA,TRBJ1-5,CASSAAQGNQPQHF,TGTGCCAGCAGTGCCGCACAGGGAAATCAGCCCCAGCATTTT
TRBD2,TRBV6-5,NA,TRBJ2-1,CASSGTSSYNEQFF,TGTGCCAGCAGCGGGACTAGCTCCTACAATGAGCAGTTCTTC
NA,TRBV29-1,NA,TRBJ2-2,CSVAGISNTGELFF,TGCAGCGTTGCCGGAATTTCGAACACCGGGGAGCTGTTTTTT
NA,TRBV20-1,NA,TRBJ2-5,CSAVARETQYF,TGCAGTGCCGTCGCTCGAGAGACCCAGTACTTC
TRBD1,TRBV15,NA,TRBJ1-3,CATSRTGGTGTGAKENTIYF,TGTGCCACCAGCAGGACGGGGGGCACCGGGACAGGGGCGAAAGAAAACACCATATATTTT
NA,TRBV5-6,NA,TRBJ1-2,CASSLDLLRATDYGYTF,NA
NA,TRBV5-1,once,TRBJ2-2,CASFSGGTGELFF,TGCGCCAGCTTTTCTGGCGGAACCGGGGAGCTGTTTTTT
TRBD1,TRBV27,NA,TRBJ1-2,CASSLSGQGYYGYTF,TGTGCCAGCAGTTTATCAGGACAGGGTTACTATGGCTACACCTTC
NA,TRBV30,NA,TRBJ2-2,CAWRWLFEGPGGELFF,TGTGCCTGGAGGTGGCTTTTTGAGGGTCCCGGCGGGGAGCTGTTTTTT
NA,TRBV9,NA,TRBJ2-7,CASSPPMYEQYF,TGTGCCAGCAGCCCCCCCATGTACGAGCAGTACTTC